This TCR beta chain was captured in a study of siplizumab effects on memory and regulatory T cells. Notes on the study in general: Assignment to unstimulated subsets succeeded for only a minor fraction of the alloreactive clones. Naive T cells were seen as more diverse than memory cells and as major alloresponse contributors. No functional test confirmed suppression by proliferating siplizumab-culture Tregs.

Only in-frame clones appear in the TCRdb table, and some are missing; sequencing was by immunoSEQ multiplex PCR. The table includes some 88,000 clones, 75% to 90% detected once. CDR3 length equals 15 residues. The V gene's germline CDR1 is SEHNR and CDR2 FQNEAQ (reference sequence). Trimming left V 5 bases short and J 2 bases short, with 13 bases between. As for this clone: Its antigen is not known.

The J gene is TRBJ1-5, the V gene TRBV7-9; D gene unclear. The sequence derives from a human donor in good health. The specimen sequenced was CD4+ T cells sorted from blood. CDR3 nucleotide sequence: TGTGCCAGCAGCCCACCCGAGGTGGGCAATCAGCCCCAGCATTTT. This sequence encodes CASSPPEVGNQPQHF.